This T cell receptor beta chain was obtained from a study of lymphopenia after photon versus proton radiotherapy. Study conclusions and caveats: After the lymphocyte nadir, photon-treated repertoires showed oligoclonal expansion, especially of CD8+ Temra cells.

On this clone itself: Antigen unknown.

The CDR3 spans 16 residues. The germline CDR1 and CDR2 sequences are MNHEY and SVGAGI. The trim removed 4 bases at V and 7 bases at J, leaving 11 bases unmatched. Using immunoSEQ multiplex PCR, the repertoire was profiled, and TCRdb retains in-frame clones only, with some absent. The sample includes about 14,000 clones, 65% to 85% of them seen just once. The sequencing here drew on peripheral blood, taken from a patient treated with photon-based radiotherapy. The TCR sequence derives from a man in his forties or fifties with gastric cancer. The chain recombines TRBV6-5 with TRBJ2-7; 12 bases agree with TRBD2. CDR3: CASSSRLAGAPSEQYF. The CDR3 bases are TGTGCCAGCAGTTCTAGACTAGCGGGGGCCCCATCGGAGCAGTACTTC.